This T cell receptor (beta chain) is from a study of blood T cells in healthy people across ages. The overall study: About one barcoded beta molecule was captured per two T cells (by template switching).

Per the germline V gene, CDR1 is MDHEN and CDR2 is SYDVKM. V was pared by 3 bases and J by 4 bases, with 3 bases between. The CDR3 runs to 12 residues. Those donating, healthy Caucasian individuals from Russia, were aged roughly 6 to 100. Only a few counts were recorded for this clonotype. Sample-barcoded 5' priming and a J-beta primer mix drove a second PCR of about 6 to 12 cycles. Paired-end reads containing CDR3 totaled no fewer than 3 million for each sample. TCRdb re-derived calls from the 5' RACE reads in MiXCR, one entry per CDR3 protein. Of 1.6 million or so distinct CDR3 sequences listed, roughly 32% are singletons.

The sequence was obtained from a woman aged 25 to 39 in good health. This rearrangement joins TRBV28 to TRBJ2-2; unclear D gene. Sequencing was done on a sample of blood. As DNA, the CDR3 is TGTGCCAGCAGTTTGATCACCGGGGAGCTGTTTTTT. This translates into CASSLITGELFF.